The following is a T cell receptor (beta chain) sequence with its context. The source of the sample is a study of response to subunit inactivated influenza vaccine. Each CDR3 protein is one row after TCRdb ran MiXCR on the RT-PCR reads. The sample carries some 540,000 distinct CDR3 sequences, roughly a quarter recorded once. V shed 4 bases and J 5 bases; nucleotides not matched to a gene: 7. Germline V gene data show CDR1 as SGHNT and CDR2 as YYREEE (reference sequence). The CDR3 sequence is 16 residues long. This sample also appeared in a second study, on T cells expressing NK-cell markers. From that report: For TCR beta, cDNA was produced by 5'RACE template switching with UMIs. Obtained from sorted CD3+CD56+NKG2C+, CD3+CD56+NKG2C- and CD3+CD56-NKG2C+ T cells were the TCR beta repertoires. Restriction of sorting to alpha-beta TCR T cells was accomplished in several experiments using an anti-gamma-delta TCR antibody. Top CD8+ clonotypes included the dominant CD3+CD56+NKG2C+ clonotypes in 5 or 6 donors. These same clonotypes (in several donors) also led the CD3+CD56-NKG2C+ fraction.

The receptor was isolated from a man aged 50 to 59 who received an inactivated influenza vaccine. The sequencing here drew on CD4+ T cells sorted from PBMCs, taken 11 to 12 days after vaccination. V and J are TRBV5-4 and TRBJ2-5; 14 positions agree with TRBD2. CDR3 region: CASSPGLAGVSETQYF. CDR3 nucleotides: TGTGCCAGCAGCCCGGGACTAGCGGGAGTCAGTGAGACCCAGTACTTC.